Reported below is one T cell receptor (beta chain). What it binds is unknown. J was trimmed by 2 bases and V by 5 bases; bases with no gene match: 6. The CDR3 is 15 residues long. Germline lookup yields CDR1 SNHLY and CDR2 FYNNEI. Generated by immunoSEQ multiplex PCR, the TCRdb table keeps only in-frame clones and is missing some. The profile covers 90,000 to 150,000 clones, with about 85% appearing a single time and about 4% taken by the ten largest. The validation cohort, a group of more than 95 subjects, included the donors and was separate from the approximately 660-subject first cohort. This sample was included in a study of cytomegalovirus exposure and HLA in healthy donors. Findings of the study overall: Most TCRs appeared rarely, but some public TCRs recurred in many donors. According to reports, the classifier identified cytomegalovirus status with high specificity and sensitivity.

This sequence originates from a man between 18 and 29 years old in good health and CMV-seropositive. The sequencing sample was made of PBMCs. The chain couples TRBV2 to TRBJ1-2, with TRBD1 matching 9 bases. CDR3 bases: TGTGCCAGCAGTTTGGGACAGGGCACGAACTATGGCTACACCTTC. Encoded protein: CASSLGQGTNYGYTF. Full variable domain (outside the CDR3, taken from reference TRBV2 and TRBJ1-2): EPEVTQTPSHQVTQMGQEVILRCVPISNHLYFYWYRQILGQKVEFLVSFYNNEISEKSEIFDDQFSVERPDGSNFTLKIRSTKLEDSAMYFCASSLGQGTNYGYTFGSGTRLTVV.